The 7 T cell receptor beta chains below come from one sample, sequenced in a study of blood T cells in healthy people across ages. A second PCR of 7 to 11 cycles used a sample-barcoded 5' primer and a J-beta primer mix. One entry per CDR3 protein results from TCRdb running MiXCR on the 5' RACE reads. The table includes hundreds of thousands of distinct CDR3 sequences, around 49% detected once. Sequencing was performed on blood. The receptors derive from a woman in her sixties in good health.

This clonotype has more than one count but fewer than ten. This chain connects TRBV5-1 to TRBJ2-5, with D uncertain. V shed 3 bases and J shed 11 bases, with 17 bases lying between them. The CDR3 consists of 13 residues. From germline, CDR1 is SGHRS and CDR2 YFSETQ. This CDR3 is CASSSNRPSGQYF. The CDR3 DNA follows: TGCGCCAGCAGCTCGAACCGCCCGAGTGGGCAGTACTTC.

This chain links TRBV25-1 with TRBJ2-1, with 8 positions matching TRBD1. This CDR3 comprises 15 residues. Trimming removed 10 bases from V and 6 bases from J; junction bases left unmatched: 14. The germline CDR1 and CDR2 sequences are MGHDK and SYGVNS. CDR3 DNA: TGTGCCACCCACCCGGGACAGGCGGAACCCAATGAGCAGTTCTTC. Translated: CATHPGQAEPNEQFF.

The chain carries TRBV29-1 and TRBJ2-1; D is tentatively TRBD1 or TRBD2 (5 bases each). The V gene lost 3 bases and the J gene lost 10 bases, with 19 bases spanning the gap. Looked up from germline, CDR1 is SQVTM and CDR2 is ANQGSEA. The CDR3 covers 14 residues. In DNA, the CDR3 is TGCAGCGTTGATATGGGGTTTGAGGGGAGAGAGCAGTTCTTC. The encoded protein is CSVDMGFEGREQFF.

This clonotype showed up many times. V and J are TRBV20-1 and TRBJ2-3; D not certain. The V gene lost 6 bases and the J gene lost 3 bases, with 13 bases spanning the gap. The germline CDR1 and CDR2 sequences are DFQATT and SNEGSKA (reference sequence). The CDR3 is 13 amino acids. Written as DNA, the CDR3 is TGCAGTGCCCCGGGCCCCACGACAGATACGCAGTATTTT. Translating gives CSAPGPTTDTQYF.

This clonotype was counted only a few times. The V call is TRBV29-1, the J call TRBJ2-5; D possibly matches TRBD1 or TRBD2 (6 bases each). V lost 6 bases and J lost 5, with 13 bases in between. Germline CDR1 and CDR2: SQVTM and ANQGSEA. CDR3 length: 12 amino acids. The CDR3 spells CSVHTGRETQYF. The CDR3 DNA is TGCAGCGTACACACAGGGAGGGAGACCCAGTACTTC. Looking up the rest from reference TRBV29-1 and TRBJ2-5 gives the full variable domain: SAVISQKPSRDICQRGTSLTIQCQVDSQVTMMFWYRQQPGQSLTLIATANQGSEATYESGFVIDKFPISRPNLTFSTLTVSNMSPEDSSIYLCSVHTGRETQYFGPGTRLLVL.

The sample holds a few counts of this clonotype. The V call is TRBV20-1, the J call TRBJ2-3, with TRBD2 matching over 7 bases. The germline CDR1 and CDR2 sequences are DFQATT and SNEGSKA (reference sequence). The CDR3 has 13 amino acids. V gave up 5 bases and J gave up 0 bases; unmatched junction bases: 2. The DNA for the CDR3 is TGCAGTGCTGAGCGGGGCAGCACAGATACGCAGTATTTT. Translated, it gives CSAERGSTDTQYF.

The genes are TRBV2 and TRBJ2-7; possibly TRBD2 for D (5 bases). Germline CDR1 is SNHLY and CDR2 is FYNNEI. CDR3 length equals 13 residues. V shed 0 bases and J shed 6 bases, with 9 bases lying between them. CDR3 sequence reads: CASSEAYSAEQYF. In DNA, the CDR3 is TGTGCCAGCAGTGAAGCTTATAGCGCCGAGCAGTACTTC.